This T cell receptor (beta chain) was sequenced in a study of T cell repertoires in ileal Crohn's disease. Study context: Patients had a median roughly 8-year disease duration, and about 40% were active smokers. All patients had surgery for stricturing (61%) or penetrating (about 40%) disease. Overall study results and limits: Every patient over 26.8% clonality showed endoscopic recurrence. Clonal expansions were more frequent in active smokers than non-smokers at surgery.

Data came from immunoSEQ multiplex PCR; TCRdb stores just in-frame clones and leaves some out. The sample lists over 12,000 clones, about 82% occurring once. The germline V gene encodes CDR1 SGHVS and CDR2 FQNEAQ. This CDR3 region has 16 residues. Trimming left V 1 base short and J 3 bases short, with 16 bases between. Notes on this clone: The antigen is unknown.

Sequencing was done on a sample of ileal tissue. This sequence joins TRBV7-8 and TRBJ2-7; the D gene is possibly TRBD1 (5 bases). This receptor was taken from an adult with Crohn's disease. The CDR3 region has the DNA TGTGCCAGCAGCTTAGAGACAACAGGAAAAATCTACGAGCAGTACTTC. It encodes CASSLETTGKIYEQYF. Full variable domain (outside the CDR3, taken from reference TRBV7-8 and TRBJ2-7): GAGVSQSPRYKVAKRGQDVALRCDPISGHVSLFWYQQALGQGPEFLTYFQNEAQLDKSGLPSDRFFAERPEGSVSTLKIQRTQQEDSAVYLCASSLETTGKIYEQYFGPGTRLTVT.